This T cell receptor beta chain was obtained from a study of OX40 agonist ivuxolimab in advanced cancers. Profiled with immunoSEQ multiplex PCR; TCRdb holds only in-frame clones, not every one. The sample lists fewer than 65,000 clones; 87% were seen once. Study-level points and caveats: At doses 0.1 to 3.0 mg/kg, CD4+ and CD8+ clones expanded.

Germline V gene lookup returns CDR1 MDHEN and CDR2 SYDVKM. V lost 5 bases, J lost 3 bases, and 7 bases stayed unmatched. The CDR3 spans 15 residues. Of note for this clone: Its antigen is unidentified.

The sequences come from CD4+ or CD8+ T cells sorted from blood, collected in a trial of the OX40 agonist ivuxolimab. The genes are TRBV28 and TRBJ2-7, with 10 bases fitting TRBD1. This clonotype was sampled from an adult with an advanced solid tumor such as melanoma, head and neck, liver or kidney cancer. This CDR3 is CASSTTGTGVYEQYF. The CDR3 DNA reads as TGTGCCAGCAGTACAACCGGGACAGGGGTCTACGAGCAGTACTTC.